This is a list of T cell receptor beta chains from one sample in a study of blood T cell repertoires in COVID-19. Libraries were prepared by immunoSEQ multiplex PCR; TCRdb keeps only in-frame clonotypes and omits some of them. The repertoire holds more than 200,000 clones, over 75% seen once, with roughly 3.7% in the top ten. Sequencing was performed on PBMCs or T cells enriched from blood (not recorded which). The receptors were gathered from a woman aged 25 to 39 who had been exposed to COVID-19. Both conserved end residues are part of each CDR3. D genes are given only for firm matches. Clone sizes are given selectively: once, few, many, or a class where the clone is expanded.

DNA,CDR3,J,V,size,D
TGTGCCAGCACAAACGACGGGGGAAAACTGTTTTTT,CASTNDGGKLFF,TRBJ1-4,TRBV3-1/TRBV3-2,-,-
TGTGCCAGTAGTTTACAGGGGGCACTGAGAAGCAATCAGCCCCAGCATTTT,CASSLQGALRSNQPQHF,TRBJ1-5,TRBV19,-,TRBD1
TGTGCCAGCAGCCAAGATTCTGGCGGCTCCTACAATGAGCAGTTCTTC,CASSQDSGGSYNEQFF,TRBJ2-1,TRBV3-1/TRBV3-2,-,-
TGTGCCAGCAGCCCCCGGAGTACTAGCGGGCAATTTTACAATGAGCAGTTCTTC,CASSPRSTSGQFYNEQFF,TRBJ2-1,TRBV21-1,-,-
TGTGCCACCTCTATTCGGATCGGGTACGAGCAGTACTTC,CATSIRIGYEQYF,TRBJ2-7,TRBV6-5,once,-
TGCAGCGTTGTGAGTCGGGTTGGCCATGGCTACACCTTC,CSVVSRVGHGYTF,TRBJ1-2,TRBV29-1,-,-
TGTGCCAGCAGTCACGGACGGGGAGGCACTGAAGCTTTCTTT,CASSHGRGGTEAFF,TRBJ1-1,TRBV3-1/TRBV3-2,once,-
TGTGCCAGCAGCCCAGACAGGGTCGGGGGCTACACCTTC,CASSPDRVGGYTF,TRBJ1-2,TRBV7-3,-,TRBD1
TGTGCCAGCTCACAGGGGTTGGAGTATGGCTACACCTTC,CASSQGLEYGYTF,TRBJ1-2,TRBV18,-,-
TGTGCCAGTAGTATAGACCTATTAGCGGGGAACACCGGGGAGCTGTTTTTT,CASSIDLLAGNTGELFF,TRBJ2-2,TRBV19,-,TRBD2
TGCGCCAGCAGCTTGGATACCCCCAGGGGTACCACTGAAGCTTTCTTT,CASSLDTPRGTTEAFF,TRBJ1-1,TRBV5-1,few,-
TGTGCCAGCAGCTTACCAGGGCGGTGGAACACCGGGGAGCTGTTTTTT,CASSLPGRWNTGELFF,TRBJ2-2,TRBV5-6,-,-
TGTGCCAGCAGCTCTCACAAGGGGATGCACTACGAGCAGTACTTC,CASSSHKGMHYEQYF,TRBJ2-7,TRBV11-2,-,-
TGTGCCAGCTCACCATTCTCGTTGAACACTGAAGCTTTCTTT,CASSPFSLNTEAFF,TRBJ1-1,TRBV18,-,-
TGTGCCCTTCCCGCGGGGGCGTTTGGGGCCAACGTCCTGACTTTC,CALPAGAFGANVLTF,TRBJ2-6,TRBV7-9,-,-
TGTGCCACCAGTGATTGGAGGGCTAGCACAGATACGCAGTATTTT,CATSDWRASTDTQYF,TRBJ2-3,TRBV24-1,few,-
TGTGCCAGCAGTGGAGGTGCGGGGAGAAACACCGGGGAGCTGTTTTTT,CASSGGAGRNTGELFF,TRBJ2-2,TRBV2,-,-
TGTGCCACCAGTGATCGACAGTCAGACTATGGCTACACCTTC,CATSDRQSDYGYTF,TRBJ1-2,TRBV24-1,once,-
TGTGCCAGCAGTCCCTCGACAGGATTCTCAAGAAACACCATATATTTT,CASSPSTGFSRNTIYF,TRBJ1-3,TRBV27,few,-
TGTGCCAGCAGTTTAAGAGCGGGAGCCCCCTACGAGCAGTACTTC,CASSLRAGAPYEQYF,TRBJ2-7,TRBV7-9,once,TRBD2